This note documents a single TCR beta chain sequence. This clone was found once. Its antigen remains undetermined. No base quality values were provided; no much bigger clone lies one nucleotide off. Counted from cysteine to phenylalanine, this CDR3 has 15 amino acids. Only the CDR3 DNA is retained, 45 bases long and in frame from the first base. The V end gives up 5 bases and the J end 7 bases, leaving 9 bases in the junction not matched to a gene. For CDR1 and CDR2, the germline V gene (reference sequence) lists LNHDA and SQIVND. This record comes from a study of T cell changes during pregnancy in multiple sclerosis (dated by TCRdb to between 2019 and 2020). Context from the whole study: In women with multiple sclerosis, the researchers looked at how the T cell repertoire shifted as pregnancy progressed.

The library came from the immunoSEQ multiplex PCR assay. TCRdb took this table from immuneACCESS and kept in-frame rearrangements with V and J called. Such tables lack part of the clones; where checked against another copy, unresolved V genes explain under half of the gap, and the rest is unexplained. Recorded for this sample are 40,000 to 45,000 clones; nearly 90% of them occurred a single time. The ten largest clonotypes hold under 0.8% of the sample. This sequence uses TRBV19 and TRBJ2-7; 12 bases in the junction line up with TRBD2. The clonotype originates from a female donor with multiple sclerosis, enrolled in a pregnancy study. Specimen: CD4+ T cells from peripheral blood mononuclear cells, collected in the first trimester of pregnancy. DNA sequence: TGTGCCAGTAGTCACGGACTAGCGGGACCCCCAGAGCAGTACTTC. The resulting protein is CASSHGLAGPPEQYF.